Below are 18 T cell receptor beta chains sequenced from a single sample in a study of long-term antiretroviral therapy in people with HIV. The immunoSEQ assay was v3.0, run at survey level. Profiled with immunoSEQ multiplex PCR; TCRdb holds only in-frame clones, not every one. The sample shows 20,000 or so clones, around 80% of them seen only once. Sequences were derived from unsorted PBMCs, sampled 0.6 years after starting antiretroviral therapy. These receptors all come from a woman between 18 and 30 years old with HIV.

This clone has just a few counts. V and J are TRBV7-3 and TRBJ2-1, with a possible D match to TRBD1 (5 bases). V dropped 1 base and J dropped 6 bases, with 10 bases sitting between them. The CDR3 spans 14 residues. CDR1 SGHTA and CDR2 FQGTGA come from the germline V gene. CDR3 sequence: CASSLMQGPNEQFF. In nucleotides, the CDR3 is TGTGCCAGCAGCTTAATGCAGGGCCCCAATGAGCAGTTCTTC.

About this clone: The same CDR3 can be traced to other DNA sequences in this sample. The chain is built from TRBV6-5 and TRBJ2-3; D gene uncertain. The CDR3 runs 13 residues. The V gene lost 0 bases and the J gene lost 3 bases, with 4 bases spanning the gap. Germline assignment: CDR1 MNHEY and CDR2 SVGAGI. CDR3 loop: CASSYSQTDTQYF. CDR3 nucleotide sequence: TGTGCCAGCAGTTACTCCCAGACAGATACGCAGTATTTT.

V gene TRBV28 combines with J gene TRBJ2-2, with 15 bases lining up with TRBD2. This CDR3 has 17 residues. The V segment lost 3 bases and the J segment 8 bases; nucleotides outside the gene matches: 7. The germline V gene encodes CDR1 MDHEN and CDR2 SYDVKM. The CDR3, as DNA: TGTGCCAGCAGTTTGTGGGGACTAGCGGGAGGACCGGGGGAGCTGTTTTTT. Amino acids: CASSLWGLAGGPGELFF.

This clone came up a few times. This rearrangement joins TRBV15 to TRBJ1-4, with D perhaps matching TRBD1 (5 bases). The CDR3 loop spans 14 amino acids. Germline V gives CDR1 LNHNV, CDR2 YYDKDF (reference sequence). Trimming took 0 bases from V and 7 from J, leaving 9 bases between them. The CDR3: CATSRDWTSEKLFF. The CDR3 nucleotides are TGTGCCACCAGCAGAGATTGGACATCTGAAAAACTGTTTTTT.

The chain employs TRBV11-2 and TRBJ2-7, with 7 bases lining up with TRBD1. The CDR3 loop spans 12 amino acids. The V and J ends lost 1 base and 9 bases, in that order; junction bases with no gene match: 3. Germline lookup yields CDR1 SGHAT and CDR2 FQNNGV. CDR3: CASSLGNRGQYF. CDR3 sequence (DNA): TGTGCCAGCAGCTTAGGTAACAGGGGGCAGTACTTC.

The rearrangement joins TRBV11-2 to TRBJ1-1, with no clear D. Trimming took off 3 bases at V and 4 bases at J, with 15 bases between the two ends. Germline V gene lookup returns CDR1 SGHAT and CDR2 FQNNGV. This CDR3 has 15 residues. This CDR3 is CASSLEGGVGTEAFF. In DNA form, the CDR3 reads TGTGCCAGCAGCTTGGAAGGTGGGGTCGGCACTGAAGCTTTCTTT.

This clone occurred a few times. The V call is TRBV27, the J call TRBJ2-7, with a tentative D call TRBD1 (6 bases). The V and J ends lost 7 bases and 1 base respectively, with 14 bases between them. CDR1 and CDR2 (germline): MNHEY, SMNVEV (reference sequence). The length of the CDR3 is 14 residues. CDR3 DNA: TGTGCCAGCAAGTCGGACAGTCGATCCTACGAGCAGTACTTC. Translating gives CASKSDSRSYEQYF.

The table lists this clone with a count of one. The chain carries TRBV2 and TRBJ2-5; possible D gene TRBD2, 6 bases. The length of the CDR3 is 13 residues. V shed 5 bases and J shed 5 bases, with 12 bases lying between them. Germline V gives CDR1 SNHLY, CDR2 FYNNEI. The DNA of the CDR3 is TGTGCCAGCAGTCCGGGACTTGGGGAGACCCAGTACTTC. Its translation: CASSPGLGETQYF.

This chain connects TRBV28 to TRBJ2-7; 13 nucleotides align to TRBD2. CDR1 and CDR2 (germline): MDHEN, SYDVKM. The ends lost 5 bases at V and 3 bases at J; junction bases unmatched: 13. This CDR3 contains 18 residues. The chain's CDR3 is CASSLGLAGVGYNYEQYF. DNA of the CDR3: TGTGCCAGCAGTCTCGGACTAGCGGGAGTAGGATACAACTACGAGCAGTACTTC.

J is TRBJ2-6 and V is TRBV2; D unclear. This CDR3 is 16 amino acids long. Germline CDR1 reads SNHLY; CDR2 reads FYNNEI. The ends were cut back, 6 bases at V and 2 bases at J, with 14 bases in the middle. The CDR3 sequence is CASSIGNKPGANVLTF. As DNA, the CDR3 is TGTGCCAGCAGCATAGGAAATAAGCCTGGGGCCAACGTCCTGACTTTC.

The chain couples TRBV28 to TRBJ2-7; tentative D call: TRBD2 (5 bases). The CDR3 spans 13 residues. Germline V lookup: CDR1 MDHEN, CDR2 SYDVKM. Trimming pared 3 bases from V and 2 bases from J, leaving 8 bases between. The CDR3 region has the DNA TGTGCCAGCAGTTTGAGGGCTCCCTACGAGCAGTACTTC. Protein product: CASSLRAPYEQYF.

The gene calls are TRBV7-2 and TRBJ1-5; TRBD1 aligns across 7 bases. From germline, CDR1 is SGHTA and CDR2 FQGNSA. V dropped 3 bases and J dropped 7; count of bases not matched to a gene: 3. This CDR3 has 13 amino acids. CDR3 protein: CASSFQGDQPQHF. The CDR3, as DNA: TGTGCCAGCAGCTTTCAGGGGGACCAGCCCCAGCATTTT.

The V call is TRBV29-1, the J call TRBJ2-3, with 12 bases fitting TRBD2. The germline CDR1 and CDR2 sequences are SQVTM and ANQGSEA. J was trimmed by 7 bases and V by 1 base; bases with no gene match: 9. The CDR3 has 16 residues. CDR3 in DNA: TGCAGCGTTGAAGTGGCGACTAGCGGGAGTCAATATACGCAGTATTTT. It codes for CSVEVATSGSQYTQYF.

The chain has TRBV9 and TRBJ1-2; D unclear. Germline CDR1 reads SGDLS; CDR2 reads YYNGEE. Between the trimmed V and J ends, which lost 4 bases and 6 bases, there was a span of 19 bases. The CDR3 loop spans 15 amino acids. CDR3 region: CASSPRTAYSDGYTF. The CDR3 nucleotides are TGTGCCAGCAGCCCCAGGACGGCCTACTCCGATGGCTACACCTTC.

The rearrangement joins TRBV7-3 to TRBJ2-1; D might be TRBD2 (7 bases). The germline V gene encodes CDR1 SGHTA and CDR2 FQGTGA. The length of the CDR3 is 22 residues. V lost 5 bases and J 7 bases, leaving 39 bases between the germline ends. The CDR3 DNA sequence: TGTGCCAGCAGCCAAAAAGGCCCCAGTTGGCTAGTGACTGGCGGGGGCCAGAATGAGCAGTTCTTC. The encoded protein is CASSQKGPSWLVTGGGQNEQFF.

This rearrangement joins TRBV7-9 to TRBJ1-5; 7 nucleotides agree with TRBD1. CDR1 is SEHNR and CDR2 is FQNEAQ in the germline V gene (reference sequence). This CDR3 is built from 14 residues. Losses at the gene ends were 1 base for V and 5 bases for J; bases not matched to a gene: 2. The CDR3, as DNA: TGTGCCAGCAGCTTAGGCACAGGGGATCAGCCCCAGCATTTT. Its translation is CASSLGTGDQPQHF.

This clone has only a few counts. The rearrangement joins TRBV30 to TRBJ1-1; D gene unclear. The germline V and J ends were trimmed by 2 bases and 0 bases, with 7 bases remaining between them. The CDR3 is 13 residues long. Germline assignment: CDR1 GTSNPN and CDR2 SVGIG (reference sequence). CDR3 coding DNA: TGTGCCTGGAGTATAGGCTTGAACACTGAAGCTTTCTTT. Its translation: CAWSIGLNTEAFF.

The CDR3 here is CSRRQGETQYF. DNA for the CDR3: TGCAGTCGACGACAGGGAGAGACCCAGTACTTC. The J gene is TRBJ2-5, the V gene TRBV20-1; TRBD1 agrees at 7 bases. The length of the CDR3 is 11 residues. Germline loops: CDR1 DFQATT, CDR2 SNEGSKA (reference sequence). With 8 bases clipped from V and 4 bases from J, the junction kept 4 bases outside the gene matches.